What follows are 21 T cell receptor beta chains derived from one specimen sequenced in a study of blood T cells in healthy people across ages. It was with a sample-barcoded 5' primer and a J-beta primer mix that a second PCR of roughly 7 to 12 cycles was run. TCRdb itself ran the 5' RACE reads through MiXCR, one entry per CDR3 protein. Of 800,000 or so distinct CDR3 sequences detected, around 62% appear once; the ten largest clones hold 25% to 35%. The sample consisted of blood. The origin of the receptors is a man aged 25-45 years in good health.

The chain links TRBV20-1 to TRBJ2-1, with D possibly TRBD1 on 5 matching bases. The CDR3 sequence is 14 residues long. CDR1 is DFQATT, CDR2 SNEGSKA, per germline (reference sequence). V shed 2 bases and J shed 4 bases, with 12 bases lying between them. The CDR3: CSARKMTAYNEQFF. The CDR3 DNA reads TGCAGTGCTAGAAAAATGACAGCGTACAATGAGCAGTTCTTC.

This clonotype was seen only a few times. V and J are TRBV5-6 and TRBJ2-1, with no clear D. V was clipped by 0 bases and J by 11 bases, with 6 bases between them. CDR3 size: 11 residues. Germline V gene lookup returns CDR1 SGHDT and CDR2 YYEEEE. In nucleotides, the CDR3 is TGTGCCAGCAGCTTGGAAAGACAGCAGTTCTTC. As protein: CASSLERQQFF.

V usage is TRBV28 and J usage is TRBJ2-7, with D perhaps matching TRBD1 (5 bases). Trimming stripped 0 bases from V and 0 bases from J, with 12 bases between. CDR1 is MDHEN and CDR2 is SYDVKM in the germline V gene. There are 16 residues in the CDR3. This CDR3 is CASSLWTTESSYEQYF. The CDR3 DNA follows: TGTGCCAGCAGTTTATGGACGACAGAAAGCTCCTACGAGCAGTACTTC.

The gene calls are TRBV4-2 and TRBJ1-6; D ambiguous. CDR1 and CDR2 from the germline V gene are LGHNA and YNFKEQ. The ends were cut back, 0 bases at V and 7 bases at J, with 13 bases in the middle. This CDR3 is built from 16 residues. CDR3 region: CASSQDIPGPNSPLHF. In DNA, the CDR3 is TGTGCCAGCAGCCAAGATATCCCAGGTCCAAATTCACCCCTCCACTTT.

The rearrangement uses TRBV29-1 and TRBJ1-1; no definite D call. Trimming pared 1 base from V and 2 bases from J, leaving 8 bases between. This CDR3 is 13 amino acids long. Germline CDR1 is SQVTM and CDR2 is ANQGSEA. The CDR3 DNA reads TGCAGCGTTGAAGGGACCAGAAACACTGAAGCTTTCTTT. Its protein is CSVEGTRNTEAFF.

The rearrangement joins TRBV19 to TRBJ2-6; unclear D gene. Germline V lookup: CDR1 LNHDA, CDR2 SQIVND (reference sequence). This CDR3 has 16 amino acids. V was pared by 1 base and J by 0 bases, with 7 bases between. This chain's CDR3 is CASSIGGNSGANVLTF. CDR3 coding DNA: TGTGCCAGTAGTATAGGGGGAAACTCTGGGGCCAACGTCCTGACTTTC. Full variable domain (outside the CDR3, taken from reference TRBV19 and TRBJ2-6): DGGITQSPKYLFRKEGQNVTLSCEQNLNHDAMYWYRQDPGQGLRLIYYSQIVNDFQKGDIAEGYSVSREKKESFPLTVTSAQKNPTAFYLCASSIGGNSGANVLTFGAGSRLTVL.

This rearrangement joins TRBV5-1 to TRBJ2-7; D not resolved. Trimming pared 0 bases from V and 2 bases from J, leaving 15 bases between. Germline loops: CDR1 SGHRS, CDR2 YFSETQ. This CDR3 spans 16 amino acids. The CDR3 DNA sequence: TGCGCCAGCAGCTTGGCCATAGATCTTCGGGCCTACGAGCAGTACTTC. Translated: CASSLAIDLRAYEQYF.

The CDR3 sequence is CAWQGTDTQYF. The CDR3 DNA reads as TGTGCCTGGCAGGGCACAGATACGCAGTATTTT. The V and J genes are TRBV30 and TRBJ2-3; D is undetermined. Germline V lookup: CDR1 GTSNPN, CDR2 SVGIG (reference sequence). V shed 5 bases and J shed 1 base, with 4 bases lying between them. The CDR3 extends over 11 amino acids.

The CDR3 DNA is TGTGCCAGCCCTAGGGGTCGGGGTGAGCAGTTCTTC. It is translated as CASPRGRGEQFF. The chain carries TRBV3-1 and TRBJ2-1; D might be TRBD1 or TRBD2, each matching 5 bases. The CDR3 spans 12 residues. V lost 8 bases to trimming and J lost 9 bases, with 14 bases between them. Germline V gives CDR1 LGHDT, CDR2 YNNKEL (reference sequence).

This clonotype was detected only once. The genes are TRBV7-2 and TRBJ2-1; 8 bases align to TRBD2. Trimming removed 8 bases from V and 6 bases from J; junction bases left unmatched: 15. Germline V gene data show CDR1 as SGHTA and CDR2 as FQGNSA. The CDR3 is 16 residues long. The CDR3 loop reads CASAKGPGLVGNEQFF. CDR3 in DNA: TGTGCCAGCGCCAAGGGTCCGGGACTAGTTGGCAATGAGCAGTTCTTC.

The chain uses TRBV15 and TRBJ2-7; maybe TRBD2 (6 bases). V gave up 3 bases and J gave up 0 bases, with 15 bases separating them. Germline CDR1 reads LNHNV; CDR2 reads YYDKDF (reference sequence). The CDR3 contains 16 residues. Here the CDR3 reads CATSRAPGDISYEQYF. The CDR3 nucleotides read TGTGCCACCAGCAGGGCGCCGGGAGACATCTCCTACGAGCAGTACTTC.

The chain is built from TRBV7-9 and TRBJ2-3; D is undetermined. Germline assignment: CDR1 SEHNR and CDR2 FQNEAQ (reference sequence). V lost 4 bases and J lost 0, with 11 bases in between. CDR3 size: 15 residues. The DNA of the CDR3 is TGTGCCAGCAGCTCGGTTAGTAGGAGCACAGATACGCAGTATTTT. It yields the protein CASSSVSRSTDTQYF.

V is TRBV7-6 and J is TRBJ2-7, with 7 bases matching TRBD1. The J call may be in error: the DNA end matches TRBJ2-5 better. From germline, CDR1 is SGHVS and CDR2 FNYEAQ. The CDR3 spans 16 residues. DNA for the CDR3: TGTGCCAGCAGCTCCACGACAGGGTTGCGTTTAGAGACCCAGTACTTC. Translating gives CASSSTTGLRLETQYF.

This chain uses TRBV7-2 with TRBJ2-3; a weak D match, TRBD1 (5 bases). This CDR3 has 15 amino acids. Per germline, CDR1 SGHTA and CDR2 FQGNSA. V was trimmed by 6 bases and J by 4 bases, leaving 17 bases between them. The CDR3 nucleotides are TGTGCCAGCAGTTTATCCCAGGGTATCCCAGATACGCAGTATTTT. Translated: CASSLSQGIPDTQYF.

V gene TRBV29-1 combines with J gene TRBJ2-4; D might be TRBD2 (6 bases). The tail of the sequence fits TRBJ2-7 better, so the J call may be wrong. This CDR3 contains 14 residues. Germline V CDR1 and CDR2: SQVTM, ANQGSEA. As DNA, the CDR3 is TGCAGCGTTGAAGGGGACTCAACGGCCTACGAGCAGTACTTC. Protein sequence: CSVEGDSTAYEQYF.

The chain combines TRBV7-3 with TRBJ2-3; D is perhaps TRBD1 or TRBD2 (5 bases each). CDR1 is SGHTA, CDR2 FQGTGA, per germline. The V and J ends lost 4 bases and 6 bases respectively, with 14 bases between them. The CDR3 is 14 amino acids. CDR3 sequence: CASSSYEGSDTQYF. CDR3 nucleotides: TGTGCCAGCAGCTCGTACGAGGGGTCGGATACGCAGTATTTT.

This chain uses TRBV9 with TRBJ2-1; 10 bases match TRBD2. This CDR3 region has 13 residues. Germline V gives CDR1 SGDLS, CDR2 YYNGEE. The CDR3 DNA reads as TGTGCTAGCGGGGGGTCCACCTACAATGAGCAGTTCTTC. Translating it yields CASGGSTYNEQFF.

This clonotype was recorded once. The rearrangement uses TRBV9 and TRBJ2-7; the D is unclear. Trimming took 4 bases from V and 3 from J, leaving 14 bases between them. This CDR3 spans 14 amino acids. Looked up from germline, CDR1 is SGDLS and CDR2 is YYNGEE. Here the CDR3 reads CASSPSGRVYEQYF. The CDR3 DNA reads TGTGCCAGCAGCCCATCCGGAAGAGTCTACGAGCAGTACTTC.

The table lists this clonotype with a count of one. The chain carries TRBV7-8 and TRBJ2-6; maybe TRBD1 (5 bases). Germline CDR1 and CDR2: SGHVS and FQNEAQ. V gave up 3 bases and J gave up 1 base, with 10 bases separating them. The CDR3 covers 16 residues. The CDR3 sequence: CASSFTRVSGANVLTF. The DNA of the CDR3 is TGTGCCAGCAGCTTCACCAGGGTATCTGGGGCCAACGTCCTGACTTTC. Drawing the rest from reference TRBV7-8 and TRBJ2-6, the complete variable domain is GAGVSQSPRYKVAKRGQDVALRCDPISGHVSLFWYQQALGQGPEFLTYFQNEAQLDKSGLPSDRFFAERPEGSVSTLKIQRTQQEDSAVYLCASSFTRVSGANVLTFGAGSRLTVL.

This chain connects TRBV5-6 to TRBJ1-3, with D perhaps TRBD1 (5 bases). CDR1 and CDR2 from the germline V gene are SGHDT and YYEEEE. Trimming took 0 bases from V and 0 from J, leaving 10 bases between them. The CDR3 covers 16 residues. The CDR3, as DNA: TGTGCCAGCAGCTTGGTCGGGGACTACTCTGGAAACACCATATATTTT. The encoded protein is CASSLVGDYSGNTIYF.

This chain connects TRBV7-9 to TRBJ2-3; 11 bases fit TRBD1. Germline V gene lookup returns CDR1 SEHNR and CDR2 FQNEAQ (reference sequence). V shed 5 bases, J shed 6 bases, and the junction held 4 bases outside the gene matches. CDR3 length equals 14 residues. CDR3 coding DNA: TGTGCCAGCAGCCCGGACAGGGGGCACGATACGCAGTATTTT. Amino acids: CASSPDRGHDTQYF. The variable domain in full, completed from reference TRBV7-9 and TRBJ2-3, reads DTGVSQNPRHKITKRGQNVTFRCDPISEHNRLYWYRQTLGQGPEFLTYFQNEAQLEKSRLLSDRFSAERPKGSFSTLEIQRTEQGDSAMYLCASSPDRGHDTQYFGPGTRLTVL.